One and the same sample provided the 2 T cell receptor beta chains below, sequenced in a study of blood T cell repertoires in COVID-19. Sequencing was performed with immunoSEQ multiplex PCR; in TCRdb, only in-frame clones are kept and a portion is missing. The data hold about 330,000 clones, with about 82% observed a single time. Sequenced input: peripheral blood. Source of these receptors: a human donor in a cohort sampled during active COVID-19.

This clone was seen just once. This chain links TRBV19 with TRBJ1-4; 9 bases fit TRBD1. The CDR3 sequence is 17 residues long. CDR1 LNHDA and CDR2 SQIVND come from the germline V gene (reference sequence). The trim removed 5 bases at V and 0 bases at J, leaving 7 bases unmatched. The CDR3 reads CASSGLQGATTNEKLFF. DNA for the CDR3: TGTGCCAGTAGTGGATTACAGGGGGCAACAACTAATGAAAAACTGTTTTTT. Complete variable domain (other parts from reference TRBV19 and TRBJ1-4): DGGITQSPKYLFRKEGQNVTLSCEQNLNHDAMYWYRQDPGQGLRLIYYSQIVNDFQKGDIAEGYSVSREKKESFPLTVTSAQKNPTAFYLCASSGLQGATTNEKLFFGSGTQLSVL.

The V gene is TRBV23-1, the J gene TRBJ1-6, with TRBD1 matching 9 bases. TRBV23-1 is placed among ORFs of uncertain function. The CDR3 consists of 16 residues. Trimming cost V 0 bases and J 8 bases; bases outside gene matches: 5. CDR3 sequence (DNA): TGCGCCAGCAGTCAATCAGGGGACAGGGACTATTCACCCCTCCACTTT. Translated, it gives CASSQSGDRDYSPLHF.